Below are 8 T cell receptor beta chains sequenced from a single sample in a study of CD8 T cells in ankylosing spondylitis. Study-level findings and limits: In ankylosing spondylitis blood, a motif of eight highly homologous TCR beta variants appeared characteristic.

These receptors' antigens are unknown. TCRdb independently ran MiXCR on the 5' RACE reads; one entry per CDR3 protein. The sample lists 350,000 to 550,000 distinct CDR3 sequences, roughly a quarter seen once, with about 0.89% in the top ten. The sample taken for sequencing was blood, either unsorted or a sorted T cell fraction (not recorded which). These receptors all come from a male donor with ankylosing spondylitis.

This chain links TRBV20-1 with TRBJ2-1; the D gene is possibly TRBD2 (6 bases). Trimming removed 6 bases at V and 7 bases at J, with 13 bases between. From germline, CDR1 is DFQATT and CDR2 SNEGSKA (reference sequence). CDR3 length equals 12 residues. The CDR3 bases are TGCAGTGCCCCGGGAGTGTATAATGAGCAGTTCTTC. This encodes CSAPGVYNEQFF.

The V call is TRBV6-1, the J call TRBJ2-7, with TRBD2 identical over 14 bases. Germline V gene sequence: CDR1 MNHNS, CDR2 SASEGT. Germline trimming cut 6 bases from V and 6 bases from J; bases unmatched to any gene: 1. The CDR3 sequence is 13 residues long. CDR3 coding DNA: TGTGCCAGCAGGACTAGCGGGAGGGCCGAGCAGTACGTC. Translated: CASRTSGRAEQYV.

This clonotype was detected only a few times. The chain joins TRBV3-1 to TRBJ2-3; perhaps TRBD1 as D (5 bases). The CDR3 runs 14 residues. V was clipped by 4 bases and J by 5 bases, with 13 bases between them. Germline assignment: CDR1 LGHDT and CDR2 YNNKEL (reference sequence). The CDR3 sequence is CASSLRWGGDTQYF. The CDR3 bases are TGTGCCAGCAGCCTTCGATGGGGCGGAGATACGCAGTATTTT.

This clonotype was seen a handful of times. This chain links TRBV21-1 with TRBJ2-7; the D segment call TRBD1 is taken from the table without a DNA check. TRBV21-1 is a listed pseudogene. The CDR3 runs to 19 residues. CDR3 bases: TGTGCCAGCAGCAAGAGACTGGGACAGGGGATCCGAAGCTCCTACGAGCAGTACGTC. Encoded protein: CASSKRLGQGIRSSYEQYV.

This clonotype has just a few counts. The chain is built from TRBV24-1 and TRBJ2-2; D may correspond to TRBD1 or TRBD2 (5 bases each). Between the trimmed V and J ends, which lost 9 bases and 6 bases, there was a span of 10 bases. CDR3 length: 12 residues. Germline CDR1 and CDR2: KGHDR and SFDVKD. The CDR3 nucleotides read TGTGCCACCCGGTCGGGGCCCGGGGAGCTGTTTTTT. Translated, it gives CATRSGPGELFF.

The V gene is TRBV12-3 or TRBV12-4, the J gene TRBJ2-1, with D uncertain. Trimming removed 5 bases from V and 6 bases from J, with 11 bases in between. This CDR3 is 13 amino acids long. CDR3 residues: CASSLGWVNEQFF. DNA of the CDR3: TGTGCCAGCAGTCTGGGGTGGGTCAATGAGCAGTTCTTC.

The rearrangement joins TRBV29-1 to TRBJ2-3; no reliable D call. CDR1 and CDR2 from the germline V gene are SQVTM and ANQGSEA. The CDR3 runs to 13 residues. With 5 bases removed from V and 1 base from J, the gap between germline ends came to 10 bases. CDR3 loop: CSVLEFGTDTQYF. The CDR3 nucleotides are TGCAGCGTTCTAGAATTCGGCACAGATACGCAGTATTTT.

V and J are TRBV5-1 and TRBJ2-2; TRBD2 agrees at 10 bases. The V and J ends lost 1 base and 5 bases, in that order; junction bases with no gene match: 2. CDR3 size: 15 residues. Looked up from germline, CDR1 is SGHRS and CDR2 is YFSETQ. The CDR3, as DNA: TGCGCCAGCAGCTTGAGCGGGAGGGAGACCGGGGAGCTGTTTTTT. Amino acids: CASSLSGRETGELFF.